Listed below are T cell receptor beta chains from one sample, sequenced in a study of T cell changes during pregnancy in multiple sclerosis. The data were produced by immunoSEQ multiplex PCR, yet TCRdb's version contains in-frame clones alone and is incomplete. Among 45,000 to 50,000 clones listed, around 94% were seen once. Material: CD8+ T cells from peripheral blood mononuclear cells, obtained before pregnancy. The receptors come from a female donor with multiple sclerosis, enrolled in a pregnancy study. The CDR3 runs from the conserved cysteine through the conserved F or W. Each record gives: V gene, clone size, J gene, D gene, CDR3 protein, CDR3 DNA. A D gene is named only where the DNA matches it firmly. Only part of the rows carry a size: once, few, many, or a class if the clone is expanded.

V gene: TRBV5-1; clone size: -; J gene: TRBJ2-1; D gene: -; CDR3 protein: CASSFMQGSNEQFF; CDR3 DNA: TGCGCCAGCAGCTTTATGCAGGGGAGCAATGAGCAGTTCTTC
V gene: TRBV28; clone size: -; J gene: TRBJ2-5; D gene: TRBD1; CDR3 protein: CASSRLSGTGGGETQYF; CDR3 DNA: TGTGCCAGCAGTCGGTTATCCGGGACAGGGGGCGGTGAGACCCAGTACTTC
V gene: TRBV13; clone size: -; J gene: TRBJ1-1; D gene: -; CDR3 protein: CASSQRGRVIEWNTEAFF; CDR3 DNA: TGTGCCAGCAGCCAAAGGGGCAGGGTCATAGAATGGAACACTGAAGCTTTCTTT
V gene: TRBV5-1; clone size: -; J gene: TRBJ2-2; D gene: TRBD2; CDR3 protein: CASSFRLAGDRTGELFF; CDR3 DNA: TGCGCCAGCAGCTTCAGACTAGCGGGAGATCGAACCGGGGAGCTGTTTTTT
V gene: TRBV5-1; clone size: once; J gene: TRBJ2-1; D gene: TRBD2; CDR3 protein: CASSVTGGSYNEQFF; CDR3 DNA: TGCGCCAGCAGCGTAACGGGAGGGTCCTACAATGAGCAGTTCTTC
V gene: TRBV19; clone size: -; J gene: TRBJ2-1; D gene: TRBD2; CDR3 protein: CASSPGTSGIGSYNEQFF; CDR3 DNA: TGTGCCAGTAGCCCCGGGACTAGCGGGATAGGCTCCTACAATGAGCAGTTCTTC
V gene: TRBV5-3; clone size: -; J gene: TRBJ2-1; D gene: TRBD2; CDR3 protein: CARSIHSGRGQFF; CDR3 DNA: TGTGCCAGAAGCATTCATAGCGGGAGGGGGCAGTTCTTC
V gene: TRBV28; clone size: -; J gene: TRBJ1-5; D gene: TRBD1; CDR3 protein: CASSLGQGFRQPQHF; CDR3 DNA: TGTGCCAGCAGTTTAGGACAGGGCTTTAGGCAGCCCCAGCATTTT
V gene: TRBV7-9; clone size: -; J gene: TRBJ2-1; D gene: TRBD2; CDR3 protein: CASSFTSVLYNEQFF; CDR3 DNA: TGTGCCAGCAGCTTTACTAGCGTCCTTTACAATGAGCAGTTCTTC
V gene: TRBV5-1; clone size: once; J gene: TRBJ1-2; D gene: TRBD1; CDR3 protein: CASSLAGQEYGYTF; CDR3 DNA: TGCGCCAGCAGCTTGGCGGGACAGGAGTATGGCTACACCTTC
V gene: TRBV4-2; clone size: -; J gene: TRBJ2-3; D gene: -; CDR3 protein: CASSRILLEGLGTDTQYF; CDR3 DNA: TGTGCCAGCAGCCGTATTTTACTTGAGGGATTAGGTACAGATACGCAGTATTTT
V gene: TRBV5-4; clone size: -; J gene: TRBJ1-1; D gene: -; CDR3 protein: CASSLGPTDSSEAFF; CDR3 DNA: TGTGCCAGCAGCTTGGGACCCACCGACAGCTCTGAAGCTTTCTTT
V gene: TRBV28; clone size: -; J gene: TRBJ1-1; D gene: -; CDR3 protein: CASSPGHLNTEAFF; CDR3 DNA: TGTGCCAGCAGCCCGGGACACCTGAACACTGAAGCTTTCTTT
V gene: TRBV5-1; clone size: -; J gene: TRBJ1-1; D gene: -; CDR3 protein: CASSLSSPNTEAFF; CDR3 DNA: TGCGCCAGCAGCCTTAGCAGCCCGAACACTGAAGCTTTCTTT
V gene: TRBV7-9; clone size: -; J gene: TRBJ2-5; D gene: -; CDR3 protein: CASSLATSSQETQYF; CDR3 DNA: TGTGCCAGCAGCTTAGCTACTAGCAGCCAAGAGACCCAGTACTTC
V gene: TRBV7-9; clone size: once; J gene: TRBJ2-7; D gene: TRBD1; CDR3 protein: CASSLGQGIDEQYF; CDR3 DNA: TGTGCCAGCAGCCTGGGACAGGGAATCGACGAGCAGTACTTC
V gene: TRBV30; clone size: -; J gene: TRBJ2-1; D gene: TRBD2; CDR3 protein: CAWITGTSIYNEQFF; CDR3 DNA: TGTGCCTGGATTACCGGGACTAGCATCTACAATGAGCAGTTCTTC
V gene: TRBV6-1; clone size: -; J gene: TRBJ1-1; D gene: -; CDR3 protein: CASSWRAAEAFF; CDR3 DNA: TGTGCCAGCAGTTGGAGGGCCGCTGAAGCTTTCTTT
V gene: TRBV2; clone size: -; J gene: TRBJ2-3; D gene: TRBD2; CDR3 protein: CAIAGAEDTQYF; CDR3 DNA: TGTGCTATAGCGGGAGCGGAAGATACGCAGTATTTT
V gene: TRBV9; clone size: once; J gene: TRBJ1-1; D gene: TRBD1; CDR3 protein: CASDFIGTGDETEAFF; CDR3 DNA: TGTGCCAGTGATTTTATAGGGACAGGGGACGAAACTGAAGCTTTCTTT
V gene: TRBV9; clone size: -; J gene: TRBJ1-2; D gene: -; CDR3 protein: CASSVDQQYKGYTF; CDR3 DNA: TGTGCCAGCAGCGTAGATCAACAGTATAAGGGCTACACCTTC
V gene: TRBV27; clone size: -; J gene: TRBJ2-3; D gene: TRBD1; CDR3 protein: CASLSGTGGTDTQYF; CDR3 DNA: TGTGCCAGCCTATCCGGGACAGGCGGCACAGATACGCAGTATTTT
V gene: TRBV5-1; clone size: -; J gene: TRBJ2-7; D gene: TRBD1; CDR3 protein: CASSPPGQGNEQYF; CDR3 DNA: TGCGCCAGCAGCCCGCCGGGACAGGGTAACGAGCAGTACTTC
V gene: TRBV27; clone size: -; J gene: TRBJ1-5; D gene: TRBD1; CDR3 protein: CASSPLTGSQPQHF; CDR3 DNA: TGTGCCAGCAGTCCCCTGACAGGGTCCCAGCCCCAGCATTTT
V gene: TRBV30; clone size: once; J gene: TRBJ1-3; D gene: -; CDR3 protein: CAGDTFSGNTIYF; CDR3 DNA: TGTGCCGGGGACACCTTCTCTGGAAACACCATATATTTT
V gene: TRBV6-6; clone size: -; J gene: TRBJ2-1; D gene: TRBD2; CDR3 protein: CASSYIAGGDNEQFF; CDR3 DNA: TGTGCCAGCAGTTACATTGCGGGAGGGGACAATGAGCAGTTCTTC
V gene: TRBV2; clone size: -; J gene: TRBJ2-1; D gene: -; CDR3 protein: CADSPSVTYNEQFF; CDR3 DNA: TGTGCAGATAGTCCGTCGGTTACGTACAATGAGCAGTTCTTC
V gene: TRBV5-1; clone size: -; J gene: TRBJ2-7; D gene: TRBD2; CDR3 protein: CASLGGLAESYEQYF; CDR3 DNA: TGCGCCAGTCTAGGCGGACTAGCGGAATCCTACGAGCAGTACTTC
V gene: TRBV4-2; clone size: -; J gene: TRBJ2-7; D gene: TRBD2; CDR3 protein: CASSQVPGLTVSPYEQYF; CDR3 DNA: TGTGCCAGCAGCCAAGTACCGGGACTAACCGTAAGTCCCTACGAGCAGTACTTC
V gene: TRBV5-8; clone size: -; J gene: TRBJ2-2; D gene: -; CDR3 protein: CARGANTGELFF; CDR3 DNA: TGTGCCAGGGGGGCCAACACCGGGGAGCTGTTTTTT
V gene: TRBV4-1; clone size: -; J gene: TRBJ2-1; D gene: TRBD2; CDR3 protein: CASSQVAGETREQFF; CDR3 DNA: TGCGCCAGCAGCCAAGTAGCGGGAGAGACTCGTGAGCAGTTCTTC
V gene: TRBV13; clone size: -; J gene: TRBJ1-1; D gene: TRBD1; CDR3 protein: CASSLGQRTEAFF; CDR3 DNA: TGTGCCAGCAGCTTGGGACAGCGCACTGAAGCTTTCTTT
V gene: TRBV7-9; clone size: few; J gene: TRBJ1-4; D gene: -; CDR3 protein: CASSPGGAGERKLFF; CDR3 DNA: TGTGCCAGCAGCCCCGGGGGGGCAGGGGAGAGAAAACTGTTTTTT
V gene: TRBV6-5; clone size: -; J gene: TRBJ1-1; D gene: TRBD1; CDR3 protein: CASSRTGAMNTEAFF; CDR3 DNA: TGTGCCAGCAGCCGGACAGGAGCTATGAACACTGAAGCTTTCTTT
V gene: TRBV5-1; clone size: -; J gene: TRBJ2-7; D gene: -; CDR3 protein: CASSRLGLSYEQYF; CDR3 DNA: TGCGCCAGCAGCAGACTCGGACTCTCCTACGAGCAGTACTTC
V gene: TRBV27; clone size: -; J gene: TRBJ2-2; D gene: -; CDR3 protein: CASSFIGRRGELFF; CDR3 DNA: TGTGCCAGCAGTTTCATCGGTAGGAGGGGGGAGCTGTTTTTT
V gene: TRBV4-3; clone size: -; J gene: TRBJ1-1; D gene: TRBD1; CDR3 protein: CASSQNRGRTEAFF; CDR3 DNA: TGCGCCAGCAGCCAAAACAGGGGACGCACTGAAGCTTTCTTT
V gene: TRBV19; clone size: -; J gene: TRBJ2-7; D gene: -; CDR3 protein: CASSASRDYEQYF; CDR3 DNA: TGTGCCAGTAGTGCCAGCAGGGACTACGAGCAGTACTTC
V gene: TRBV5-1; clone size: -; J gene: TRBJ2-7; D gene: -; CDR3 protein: CASSLAGNEQYF; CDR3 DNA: TGCGCCAGCAGCTTGGCCGGGAACGAGCAGTACTTC
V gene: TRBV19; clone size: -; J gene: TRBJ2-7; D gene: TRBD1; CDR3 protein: CASSPGTGTYEQYF; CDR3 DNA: TGTGCCAGCTCCCCCGGGACAGGGACCTACGAGCAGTACTTC
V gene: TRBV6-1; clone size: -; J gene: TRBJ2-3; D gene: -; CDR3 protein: CASSEAGSYSTDTQYF; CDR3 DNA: TGTGCCAGCAGTGAAGCGGGTAGCTATAGCACAGATACGCAGTATTTT
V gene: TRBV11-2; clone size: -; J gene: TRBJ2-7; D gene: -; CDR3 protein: CASSLGPAYEQYF; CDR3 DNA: TGTGCCAGCAGCTTAGGTCCGGCCTACGAGCAGTACTTC
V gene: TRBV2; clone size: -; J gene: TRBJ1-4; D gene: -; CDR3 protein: CASSEPPGGGHFEKLFF; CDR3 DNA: TGTGCCAGCAGTGAACCCCCCGGCGGGGGGCATTTTGAAAAACTGTTTTTT
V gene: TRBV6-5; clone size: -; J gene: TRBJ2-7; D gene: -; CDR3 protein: CASSSNTGYEQYF; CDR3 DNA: TGTGCCAGCAGTTCGAACACGGGCTACGAGCAGTACTTC
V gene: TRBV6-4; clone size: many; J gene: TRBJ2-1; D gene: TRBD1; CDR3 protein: CASSDTGGSYNEQFF; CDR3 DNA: TGTGCCAGCAGTGACACAGGGGGCTCCTACAATGAGCAGTTCTTC
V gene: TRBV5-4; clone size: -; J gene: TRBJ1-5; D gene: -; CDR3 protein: CASSFGNQPQHF; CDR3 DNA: TGTGCCAGCAGCTTCGGCAATCAGCCCCAGCATTTT
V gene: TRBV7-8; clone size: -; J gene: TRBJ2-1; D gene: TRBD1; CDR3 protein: CASSPLGTVEANEQFF; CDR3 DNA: TGTGCCAGCAGCCCGCTGGGGACAGTAGAGGCCAATGAGCAGTTCTTC
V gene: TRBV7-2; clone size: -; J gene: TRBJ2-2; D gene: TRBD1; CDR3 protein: CASSSRQGSITGELFF; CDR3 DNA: TGTGCCAGCAGCTCCCGACAGGGGAGTATCACCGGGGAGCTGTTTTTT
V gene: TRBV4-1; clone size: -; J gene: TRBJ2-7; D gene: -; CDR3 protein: CASSLQANSYEQYF; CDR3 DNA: TGCGCCAGCAGCCTCCAGGCGAACTCCTACGAGCAGTACTTC
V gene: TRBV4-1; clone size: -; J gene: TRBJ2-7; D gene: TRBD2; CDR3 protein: CASSQDSVETSGRKYEQYF; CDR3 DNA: TGCGCCAGCAGCCAAGATAGCGTCGAGACTAGCGGGAGAAAGTACGAGCAGTACTTC
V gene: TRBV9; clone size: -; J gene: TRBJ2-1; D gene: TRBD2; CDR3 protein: CASSVGAGEFYNEQFF; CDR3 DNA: TGTGCCAGCAGCGTTGGAGCGGGAGAGTTTTACAATGAGCAGTTCTTC
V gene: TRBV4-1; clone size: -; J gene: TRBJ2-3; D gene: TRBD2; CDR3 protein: CASSQGWTSGTHYDTQYF; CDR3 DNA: TGCGCCAGCAGCCAAGGCTGGACTAGCGGGACCCACTATGATACGCAGTATTTT
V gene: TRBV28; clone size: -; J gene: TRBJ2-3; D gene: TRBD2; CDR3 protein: CASSLGTSGTDTQYF; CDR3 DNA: TGTGCCAGCAGTTTAGGGACTAGCGGGACAGATACGCAGTATTTT
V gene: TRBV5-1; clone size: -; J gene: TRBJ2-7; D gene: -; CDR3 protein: CASSLTGYGYEQYF; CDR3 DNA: TGCGCCAGCAGCTTGACAGGGTACGGCTACGAGCAGTACTTC
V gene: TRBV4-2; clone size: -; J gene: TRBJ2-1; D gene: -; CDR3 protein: CASSQDAGNREQFF; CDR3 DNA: TGTGCCAGCAGCCAAGACGCAGGGAATAGGGAGCAGTTCTTC
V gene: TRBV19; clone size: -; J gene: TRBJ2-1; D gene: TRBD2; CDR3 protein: CASTASGLAGHEQFF; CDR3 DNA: TGTGCCAGTACCGCCTCCGGACTAGCGGGACATGAGCAGTTCTTC
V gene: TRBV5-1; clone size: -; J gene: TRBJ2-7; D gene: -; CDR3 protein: CASSFPDSYYEQYF; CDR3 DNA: TGCGCCAGCAGTTTTCCCGACAGCTACTACGAGCAGTACTTC